A selection of T cell receptor beta chains follows, all from one sample in a study of T cell repertoires in cytomegalovirus infection. TCRdb analysed the reads with MiXCR anew, one entry per CDR3 protein. The sample has 170,000 or so distinct CDR3 sequences, approximately 15% seen once. Sample: PBMCs. The receptors stem from a human donor in good health (CMV status not recorded). Some clones in this sample may be carry-over from other donors' samples. The CDR3 runs from the conserved cysteine through the conserved F or W. Each record gives: D gene, J gene, clone size, V gene, CDR3 DNA, CDR3 protein. The D gene is left open where the match is weak. Clone size, where shown, is once, few, many, or a class for clones that have expanded.

TRBD1	TRBJ2-3	few	TRBV27	TGTGCCAGCAGTTCCCGGGACAGGGTAGCAGATACGCAGTATTTT	CASSSRDRVADTQYF
TRBD1	TRBJ2-7	many	TRBV19	TGTGCCAGTAGTGTGGGACAGGGATTGTTCGAGCAGTACTTC	CASSVGQGLFEQYF
.	TRBJ2-5	.	TRBV5-1	TGCGCCAGCAGCTTGGAGGGATGGGGCCGAGAGACCCAGTACTTC	CASSLEGWGRETQYF
.	TRBJ1-2	few	TRBV28	TGTGCCAGCAGCTCTGGAGTGCGGGGCTACACCTTC	CASSSGVRGYTF
.	TRBJ2-7	.	TRBV6-2/TRBV6-3	TGTGCCAGCAGCTTGGGCGGATGGGGGAGGACCTACGAGCAGTACTTC	CASSLGGWGRTYEQYF
.	TRBJ2-3	many	TRBV7-2	TGTGCCAGCAGCTTAGAGTGGGATACAGATACGCAGTATTTT	CASSLEWDTDTQYF
TRBD2	TRBJ2-3	.	TRBV13	TGTGCCAGCAGCCCCCCGGGACTAGCGGAATATACGCAGTATTTT	CASSPPGLAEYTQYF
.	TRBJ2-5	many	TRBV7-2	TGTGCCAGCAGCTCCTCCGTAGGGAGAGGGGGAGAGACCCAGTACTTC	CASSSSVGRGGETQYF
TRBD1	TRBJ2-2	medium-sized	TRBV7-9	TGTGCCAGCAGCTTACGACAGGGGGCCGACACCGGGGAGCTGTTTTTT	CASSLRQGADTGELFF
.	TRBJ1-1	many	TRBV28	TGTGCCAGCAGTTTATTACCGAACACTGAAGCTTTCTTT	CASSLLPNTEAFF
TRBD2	TRBJ2-3	many	TRBV28	TGTGCCAGCAGTTTGGGCGGGAGGGCCGAATGGGGCTCTCCTAGCACAGATACGCAGTATTTT	CASSLGGRAEWGSPSTDTQYF
.	TRBJ2-6	many	TRBV7-2	TGTGCCAGCAGCCCTGGACCGGGGCTGGGTTCCTCTGGGGCCAACGTCCTGACTTTC	CASSPGPGLGSSGANVLTF
.	TRBJ2-7	many	TRBV20-1	TGCAGTGCTACGACACACACCGTCTACGAGCAGTACTTC	CSATTHTVYEQYF
.	TRBJ1-1	few	TRBV2	TGTGCCACGCACCCGTCCTTCGAACAGGGAAACATGAACACTGAAGCTTTCTTT	CATHPSFEQGNMNTEAFF
.	TRBJ1-1	many	TRBV7-9	TGTGCCAGCAGCTTTGGGGACTTAGGAGCTTTCTTT	CASSFGDLGAFF